A single T cell receptor beta chain is shown here with its context. The CDR3 covers 16 residues. Germline V gives CDR1 SEHNR, CDR2 FQNEAQ (reference sequence). Trimming removed 5 bases from V and 0 bases from J; junction bases left unmatched: 6. These data belong to a study of cytomegalovirus exposure and HLA in healthy donors. The wider study: Genotyping of under 500 donors showed that roughly 80% belonged to the Caucasian-associated ancestry cluster.

PCR amplification relied on 60 Vbeta primers (plus 13 Jbeta primers). Assay: immunoSEQ multiplex PCR; the TCRdb copy retains only in-frame clones and omits some. The sample consists of about 250,000 clones, around 83% of them appearing once. The sequence derives from a girl aged 2 to 10 in good health and CMV-seronegative. The chain couples TRBV7-9 to TRBJ2-4; 8 nucleotides match TRBD1. Material for sequencing was PBMCs. CDR3 protein: CASSLRQGSAKNIQYF. The CDR3 DNA sequence: TGTGCCAGCAGCCTCCGACAGGGGTCAGCCAAAAACATTCAGTACTTC.